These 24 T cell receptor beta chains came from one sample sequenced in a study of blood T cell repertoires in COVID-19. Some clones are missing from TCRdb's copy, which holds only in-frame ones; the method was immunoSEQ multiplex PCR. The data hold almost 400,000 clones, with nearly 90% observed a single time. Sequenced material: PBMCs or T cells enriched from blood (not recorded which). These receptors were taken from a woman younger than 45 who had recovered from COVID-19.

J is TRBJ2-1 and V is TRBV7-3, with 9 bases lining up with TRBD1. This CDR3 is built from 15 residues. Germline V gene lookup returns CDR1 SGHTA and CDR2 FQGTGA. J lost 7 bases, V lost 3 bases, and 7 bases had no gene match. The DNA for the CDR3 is TGTGCCAGCAGCTTTGGACAGGGGTCCGAGAATGAGCAGTTCTTC. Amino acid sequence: CASSFGQGSENEQFF.

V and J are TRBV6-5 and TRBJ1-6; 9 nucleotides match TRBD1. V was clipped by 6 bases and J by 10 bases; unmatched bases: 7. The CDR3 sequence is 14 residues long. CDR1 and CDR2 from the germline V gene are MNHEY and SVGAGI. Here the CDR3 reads CASSQGTGNSPLHF. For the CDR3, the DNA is TGTGCCAGCAGCCAAGGGACAGGGAACTCACCCCTCCACTTT.

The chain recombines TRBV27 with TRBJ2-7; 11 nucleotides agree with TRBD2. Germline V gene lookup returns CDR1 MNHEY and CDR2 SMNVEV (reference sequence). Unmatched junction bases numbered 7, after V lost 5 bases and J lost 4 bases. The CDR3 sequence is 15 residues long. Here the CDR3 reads CASSPTSGRRYEQYF. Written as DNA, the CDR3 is TGTGCCAGCAGTCCTACTAGCGGGAGACGGTACGAGCAGTACTTC.

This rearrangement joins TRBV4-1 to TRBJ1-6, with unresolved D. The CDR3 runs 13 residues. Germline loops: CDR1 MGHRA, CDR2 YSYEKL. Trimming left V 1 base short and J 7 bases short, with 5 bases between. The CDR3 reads CASSQVSNSPLHF. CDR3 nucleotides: TGCGCCAGCAGCCAAGTGTCGAATTCACCCCTCCACTTT.

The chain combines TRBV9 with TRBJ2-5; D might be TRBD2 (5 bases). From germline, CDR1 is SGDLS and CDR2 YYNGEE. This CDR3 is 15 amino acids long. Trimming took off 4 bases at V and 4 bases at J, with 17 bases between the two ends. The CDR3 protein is CASSPTGRTLETQYF. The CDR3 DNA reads TGTGCCAGCAGCCCCACTGGGAGAACCCTAGAGACCCAGTACTTC.

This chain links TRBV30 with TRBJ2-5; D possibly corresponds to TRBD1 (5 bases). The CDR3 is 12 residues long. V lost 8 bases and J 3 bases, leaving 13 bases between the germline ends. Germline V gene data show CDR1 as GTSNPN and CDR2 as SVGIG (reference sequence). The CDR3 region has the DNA TGTGCCGGGAAGGACAAGAAAGAGACCCAGTACTTC. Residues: CAGKDKKETQYF.

The CDR3 region is CASSQGGVNTEAFF. The CDR3 DNA reads as TGTGCCAGCAGCCAAGGGGGAGTGAACACTGAAGCTTTCTTT. J is TRBJ1-1 and V is TRBV11-3, with a weak D call TRBD1 (6 bases). The germline gives CDR1 SGHNT, CDR2 YENEEA. Deletions cut 5 bases from V and 0 bases from J, with 10 bases between. There are 14 residues in the CDR3.

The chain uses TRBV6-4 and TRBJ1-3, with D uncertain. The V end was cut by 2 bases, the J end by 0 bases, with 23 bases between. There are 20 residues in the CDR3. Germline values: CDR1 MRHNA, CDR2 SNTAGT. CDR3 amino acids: CASSDLNPGESLYSGNTIYF. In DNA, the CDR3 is TGTGCCAGCAGTGACCTAAACCCCGGGGAATCTCTTTACTCTGGAAACACCATATATTTT.

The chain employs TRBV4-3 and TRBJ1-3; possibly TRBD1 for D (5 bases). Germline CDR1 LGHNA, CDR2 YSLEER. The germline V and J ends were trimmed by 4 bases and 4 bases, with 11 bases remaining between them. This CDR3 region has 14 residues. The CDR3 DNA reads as TGCGCCAGCAGCCCGGGGGGACCCGGAAACACCATATATTTT. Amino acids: CASSPGGPGNTIYF.

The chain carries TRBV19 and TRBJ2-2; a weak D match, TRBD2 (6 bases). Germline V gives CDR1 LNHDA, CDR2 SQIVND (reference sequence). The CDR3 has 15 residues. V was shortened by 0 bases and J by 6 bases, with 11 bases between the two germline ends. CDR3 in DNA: TGTGCCAGTAGTATAGACTCACCGGGGGCCGGGGAGCTGTTTTTT. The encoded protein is CASSIDSPGAGELFF.

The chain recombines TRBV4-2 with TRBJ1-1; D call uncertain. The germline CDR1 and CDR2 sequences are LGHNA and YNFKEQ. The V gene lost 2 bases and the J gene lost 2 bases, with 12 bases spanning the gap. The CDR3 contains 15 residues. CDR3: CASSQRSGGNTEAFF. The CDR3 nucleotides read TGTGCCAGCAGCCAAAGGAGTGGTGGTAACACTGAAGCTTTCTTT.

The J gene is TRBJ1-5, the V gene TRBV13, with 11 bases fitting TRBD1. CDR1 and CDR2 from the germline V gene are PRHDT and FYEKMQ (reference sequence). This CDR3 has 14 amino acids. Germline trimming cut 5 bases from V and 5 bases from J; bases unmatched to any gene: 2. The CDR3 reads CASSLGQGDQPQHF. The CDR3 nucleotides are TGTGCCAGCAGCCTGGGACAGGGGGATCAGCCCCAGCATTTT.

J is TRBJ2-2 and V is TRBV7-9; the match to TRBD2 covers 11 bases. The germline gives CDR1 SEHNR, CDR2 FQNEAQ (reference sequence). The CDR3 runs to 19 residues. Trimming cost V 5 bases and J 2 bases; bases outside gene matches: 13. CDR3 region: CASSPNRARLAGNTGELFF. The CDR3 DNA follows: TGTGCCAGCAGCCCAAATCGGGCCCGACTAGCGGGAAACACCGGGGAGCTGTTTTTT.

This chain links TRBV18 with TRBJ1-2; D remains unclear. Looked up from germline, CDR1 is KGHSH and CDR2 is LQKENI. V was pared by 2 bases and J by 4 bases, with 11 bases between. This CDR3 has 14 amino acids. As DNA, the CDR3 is TGTGCCAGCTCACCAGAGGCGCAGTCCTATGGCTACACCTTC. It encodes CASSPEAQSYGYTF. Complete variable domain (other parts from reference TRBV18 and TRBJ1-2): NAGVMQNPRHLVRRRGQEARLRCSPMKGHSHVYWYRQLPEEGLKFMVYLQKENIIDESGMPKERFSAEFPKEGPSILRIQQVVRGDSAAYFCASSPEAQSYGYTFGSGTRLTVV.

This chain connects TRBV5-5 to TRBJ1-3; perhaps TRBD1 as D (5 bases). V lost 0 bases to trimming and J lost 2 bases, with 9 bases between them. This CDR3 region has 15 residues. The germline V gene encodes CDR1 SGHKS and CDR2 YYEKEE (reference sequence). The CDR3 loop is CASSLVSGPGNTIYF. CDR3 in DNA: TGTGCCAGCAGCTTGGTGTCAGGGCCTGGAAACACCATATATTTT.

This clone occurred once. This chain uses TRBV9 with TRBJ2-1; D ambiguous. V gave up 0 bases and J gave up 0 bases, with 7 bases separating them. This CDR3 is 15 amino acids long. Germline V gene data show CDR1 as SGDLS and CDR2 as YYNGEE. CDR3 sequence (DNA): TGTGCCAGCAGCGTAGACTTTAGCTCCTACAATGAGCAGTTCTTC. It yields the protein CASSVDFSSYNEQFF.

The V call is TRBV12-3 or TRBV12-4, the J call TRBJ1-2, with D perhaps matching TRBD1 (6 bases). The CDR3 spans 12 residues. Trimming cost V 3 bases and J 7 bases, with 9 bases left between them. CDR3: CASSFEGGGYTF. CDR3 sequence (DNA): TGTGCCAGCAGTTTTGAAGGGGGTGGCTACACCTTC.

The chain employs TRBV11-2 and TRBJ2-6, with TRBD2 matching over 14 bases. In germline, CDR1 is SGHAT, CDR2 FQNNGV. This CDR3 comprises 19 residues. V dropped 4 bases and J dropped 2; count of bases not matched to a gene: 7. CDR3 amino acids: CASSSLLGLAGAGANVLTF. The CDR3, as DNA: TGTGCCAGCAGCTCACTCTTGGGACTAGCGGGAGCTGGGGCCAACGTCCTGACTTTC.

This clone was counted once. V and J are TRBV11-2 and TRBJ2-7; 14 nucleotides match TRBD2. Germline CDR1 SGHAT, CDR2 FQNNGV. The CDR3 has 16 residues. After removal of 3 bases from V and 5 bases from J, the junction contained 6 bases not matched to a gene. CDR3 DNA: TGTGCCAGCAGCTTTTGGACTAGCGGGAGGTCTGACGAGCAGTACTTC. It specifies CASSFWTSGRSDEQYF. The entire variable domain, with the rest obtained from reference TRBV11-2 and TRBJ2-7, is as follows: EAGVAQSPRYKIIEKRQSVAFWCNPISGHATLYWYQQILGQGPKLLIQFQNNGVVDDSQLPKDRFSAERLKGVDSTLKIQPAKLEDSAVYLCASSFWTSGRSDEQYFGPGTRLTVT.

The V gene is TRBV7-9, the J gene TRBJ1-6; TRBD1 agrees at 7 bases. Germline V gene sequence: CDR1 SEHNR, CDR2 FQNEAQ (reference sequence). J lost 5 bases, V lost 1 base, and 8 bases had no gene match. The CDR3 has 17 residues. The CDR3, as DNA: TGTGCCAGCAGCTTAGGGAAGACAGGGCTCCATAATTCACCCCTCCACTTT. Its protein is CASSLGKTGLHNSPLHF.

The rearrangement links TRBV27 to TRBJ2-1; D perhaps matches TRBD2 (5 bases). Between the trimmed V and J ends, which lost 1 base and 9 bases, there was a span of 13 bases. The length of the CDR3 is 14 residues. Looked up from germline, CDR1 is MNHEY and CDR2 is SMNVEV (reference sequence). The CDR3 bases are TGTGCCAGCAGTTTATACCGGGGTGGAAGTGAGCAGTTCTTC. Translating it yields CASSLYRGGSEQFF.

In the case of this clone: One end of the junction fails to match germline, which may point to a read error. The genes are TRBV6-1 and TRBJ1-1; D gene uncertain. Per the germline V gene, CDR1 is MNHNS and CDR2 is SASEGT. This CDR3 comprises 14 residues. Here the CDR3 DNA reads TGTGCCAGCAGGGAAGGGCCGGGGAACACTGAAGCTTTCTTT. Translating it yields CASREGPGNTEAFF.

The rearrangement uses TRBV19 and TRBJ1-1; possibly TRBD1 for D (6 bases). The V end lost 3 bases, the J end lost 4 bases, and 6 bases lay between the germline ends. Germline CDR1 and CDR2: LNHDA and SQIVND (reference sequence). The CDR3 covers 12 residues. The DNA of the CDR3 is TGTGCCAGTAGTATGGGGGCCACTGAAGCTTTCTTT. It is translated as CASSMGATEAFF.

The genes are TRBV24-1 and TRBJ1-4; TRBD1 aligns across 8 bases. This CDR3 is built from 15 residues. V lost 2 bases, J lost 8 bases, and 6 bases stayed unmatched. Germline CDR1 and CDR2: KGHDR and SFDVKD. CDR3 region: CATSDYGQGGEKLFF. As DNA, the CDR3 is TGTGCCACCAGTGATTACGGACAGGGAGGCGAAAAACTGTTTTTT.